The sample holds one count of the clone carrying this T cell receptor beta chain. Its antigen is unknown. The V and J ends lost 4 bases and 8 bases, in that order; junction bases with no gene match: 6. This CDR3 region has 15 residues. Germline values: CDR1 SGDLS, CDR2 YYNGEE. These data come from a study of OX40 agonist ivuxolimab in advanced cancers. About the research overall: Patients received ivuxolimab, an agonistic anti-OX40 (CD134) antibody. Study-wide findings and caveats: Blood T cells, both CD4+ and CD8+, expanded clonally by week 6 at 0.1 to 3.0 mg/kg.

TCRdb's copy holds only in-frame clones and misses some; the assay was immunoSEQ multiplex PCR. This table has around 150,000 clones, approximately 90% appearing once. Autoimmune disease history or systemic immunosuppression was exclusionary. V and J are TRBV9 and TRBJ2-1; 13 bases are a match to TRBD2. The source of this sequence is an adult with an advanced solid tumor such as melanoma, head and neck, liver or kidney cancer. The sample was CD4+ or CD8+ T cells sorted from blood, taken in a trial of the OX40 agonist ivuxolimab. The CDR3 sequence is CASSSGLAGRDEQFF. The CDR3 DNA reads as TGTGCCAGCAGCTCGGGACTAGCGGGACGGGATGAGCAGTTCTTC.